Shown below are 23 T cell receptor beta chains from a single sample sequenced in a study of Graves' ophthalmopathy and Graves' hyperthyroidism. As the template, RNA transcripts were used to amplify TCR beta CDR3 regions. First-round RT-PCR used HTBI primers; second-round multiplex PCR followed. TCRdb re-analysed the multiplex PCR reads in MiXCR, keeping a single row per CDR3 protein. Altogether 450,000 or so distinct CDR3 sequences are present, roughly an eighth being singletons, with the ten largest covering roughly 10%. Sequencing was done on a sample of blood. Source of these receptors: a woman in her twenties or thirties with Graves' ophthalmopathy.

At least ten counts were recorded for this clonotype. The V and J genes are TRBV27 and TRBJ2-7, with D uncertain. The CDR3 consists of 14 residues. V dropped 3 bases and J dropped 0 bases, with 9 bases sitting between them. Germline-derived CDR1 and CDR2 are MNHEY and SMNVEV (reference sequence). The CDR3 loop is CASSFRSSSYEQYF. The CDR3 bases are TGTGCCAGCAGTTTTCGGTCGAGCTCCTACGAGCAGTACTTC.

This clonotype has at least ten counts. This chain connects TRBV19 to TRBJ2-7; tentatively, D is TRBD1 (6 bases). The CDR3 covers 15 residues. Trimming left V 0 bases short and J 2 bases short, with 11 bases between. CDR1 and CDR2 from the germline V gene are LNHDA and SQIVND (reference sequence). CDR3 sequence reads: CASSIERRGTYEQYF. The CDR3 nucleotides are TGTGCCAGTAGTATAGAGCGCAGGGGTACCTACGAGCAGTACTTC.

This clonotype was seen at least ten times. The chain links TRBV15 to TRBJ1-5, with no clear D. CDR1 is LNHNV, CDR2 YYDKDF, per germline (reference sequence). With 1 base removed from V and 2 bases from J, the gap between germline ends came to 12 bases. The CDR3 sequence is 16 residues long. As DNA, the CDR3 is TGTGCCACCAGCAGAGCGGGAGGGTACGGCAATCAGCCCCAGCATTTT. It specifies CATSRAGGYGNQPQHF.

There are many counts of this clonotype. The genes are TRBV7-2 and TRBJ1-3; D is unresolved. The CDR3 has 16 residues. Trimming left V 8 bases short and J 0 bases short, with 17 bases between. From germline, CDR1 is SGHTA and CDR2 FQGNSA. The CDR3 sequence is CASGDFRFYSGNTIYF. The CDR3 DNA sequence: TGTGCCAGCGGAGATTTCAGGTTTTACTCTGGAAACACCATATATTTT.

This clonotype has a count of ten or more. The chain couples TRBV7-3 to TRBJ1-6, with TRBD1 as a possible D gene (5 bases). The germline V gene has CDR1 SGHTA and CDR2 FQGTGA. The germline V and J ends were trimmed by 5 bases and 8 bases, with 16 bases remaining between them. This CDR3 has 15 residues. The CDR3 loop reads CASSPEGRRDSPLHF. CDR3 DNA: TGTGCCAGCAGCCCGGAGGGACGGCGGGATTCACCCCTCCACTTT.

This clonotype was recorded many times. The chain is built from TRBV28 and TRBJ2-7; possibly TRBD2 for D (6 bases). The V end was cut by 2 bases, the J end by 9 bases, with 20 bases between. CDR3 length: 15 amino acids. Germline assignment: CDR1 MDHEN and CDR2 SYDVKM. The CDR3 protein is CASSLETGTPALQYF. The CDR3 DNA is TGTGCCAGCAGTTTAGAAACCGGGACTCCCGCGCTGCAGTACTTC.

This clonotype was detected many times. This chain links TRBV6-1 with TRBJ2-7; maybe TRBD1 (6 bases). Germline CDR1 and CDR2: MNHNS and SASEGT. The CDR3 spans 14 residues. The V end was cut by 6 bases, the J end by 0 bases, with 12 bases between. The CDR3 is CASSQGRSSYEQYF. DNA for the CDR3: TGTGCCAGCAGCCAGGGGAGAAGCTCCTACGAGCAGTACTTC.

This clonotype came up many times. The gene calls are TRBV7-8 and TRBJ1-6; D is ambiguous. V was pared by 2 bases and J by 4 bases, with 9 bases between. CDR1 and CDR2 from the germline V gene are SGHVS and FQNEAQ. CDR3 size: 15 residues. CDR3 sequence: CASSLYSDYNSPLHF. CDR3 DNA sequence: TGTGCCAGCAGCTTATATTCAGATTATAATTCACCCCTCCACTTT.

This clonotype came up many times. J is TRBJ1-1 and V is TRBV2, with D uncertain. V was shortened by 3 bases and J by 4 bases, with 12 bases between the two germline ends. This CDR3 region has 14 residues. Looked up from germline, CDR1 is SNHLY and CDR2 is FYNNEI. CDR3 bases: TGTGCCAGCAGTGATGATGGCCGGGGCACTGAAGCTTTCTTT. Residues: CASSDDGRGTEAFF.

CDR3 DNA: TGTGCCAGCAGCCATCCCACAGGGCGTCTAGAGACCCAGTACTTC. This gives the protein CASSHPTGRLETQYF. The rearrangement links TRBV3-1 to TRBJ2-5; D may be TRBD1 (6 bases). The CDR3 loop spans 15 amino acids. Germline V gene lookup returns CDR1 LGHDT and CDR2 YNNKEL (reference sequence). V lost 3 bases, J lost 4 bases, and 15 bases lay in between.

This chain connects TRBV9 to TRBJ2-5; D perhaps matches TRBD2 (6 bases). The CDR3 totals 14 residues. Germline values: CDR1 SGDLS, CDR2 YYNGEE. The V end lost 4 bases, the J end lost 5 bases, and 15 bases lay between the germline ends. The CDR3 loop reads CASSPRAGGETQYF. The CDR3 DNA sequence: TGTGCCAGCAGCCCTCGGGCAGGAGGGGAGACCCAGTACTTC.

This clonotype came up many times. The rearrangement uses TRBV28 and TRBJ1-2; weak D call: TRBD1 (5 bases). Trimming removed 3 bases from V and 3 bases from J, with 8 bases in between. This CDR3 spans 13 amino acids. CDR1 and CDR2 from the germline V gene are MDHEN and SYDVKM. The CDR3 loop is CASSLGLDYGYTF. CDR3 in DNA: TGTGCCAGCAGTTTGGGACTGGACTATGGCTACACCTTC.

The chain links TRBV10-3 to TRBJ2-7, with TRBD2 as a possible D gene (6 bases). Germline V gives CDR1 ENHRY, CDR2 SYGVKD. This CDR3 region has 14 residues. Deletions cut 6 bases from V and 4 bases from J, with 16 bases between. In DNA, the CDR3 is TGTGCCATCAGCGAGGAGGGGAAGCGGTACGAGCAGTACTTC. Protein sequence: CAISEEGKRYEQYF.

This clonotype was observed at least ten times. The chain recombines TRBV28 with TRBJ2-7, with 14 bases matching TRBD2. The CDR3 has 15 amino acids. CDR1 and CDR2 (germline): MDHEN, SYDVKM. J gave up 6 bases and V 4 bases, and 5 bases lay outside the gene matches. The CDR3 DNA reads TGTGCCAGCAGTTCACGACTAGCGGGGGGGTTCGAGCAGTACTTC. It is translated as CASSSRLAGGFEQYF.

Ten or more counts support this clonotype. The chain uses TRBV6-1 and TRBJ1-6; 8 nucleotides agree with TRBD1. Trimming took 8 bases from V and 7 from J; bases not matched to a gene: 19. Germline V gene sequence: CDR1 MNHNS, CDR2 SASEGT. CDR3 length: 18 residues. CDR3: CASSNGMTGARWNSPLHF. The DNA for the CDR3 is TGTGCCAGCTCCAATGGGATGACAGGGGCCCGTTGGAATTCACCCCTCCACTTT.

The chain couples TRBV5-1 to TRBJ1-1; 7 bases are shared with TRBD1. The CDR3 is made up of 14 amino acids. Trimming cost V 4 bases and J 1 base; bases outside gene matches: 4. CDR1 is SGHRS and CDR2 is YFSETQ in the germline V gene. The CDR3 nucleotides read TGCGCCAGCAGCGGAACAGGGGCGAACACTGAAGCTTTCTTT. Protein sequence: CASSGTGANTEAFF.

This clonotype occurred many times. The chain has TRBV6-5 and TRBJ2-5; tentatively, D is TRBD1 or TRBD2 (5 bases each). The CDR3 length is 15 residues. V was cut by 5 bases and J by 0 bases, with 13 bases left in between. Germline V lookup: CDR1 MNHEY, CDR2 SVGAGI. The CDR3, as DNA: TGTGCCAGCAGTCCCGGGACCGCGTACCAAGAGACCCAGTACTTC. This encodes CASSPGTAYQETQYF.

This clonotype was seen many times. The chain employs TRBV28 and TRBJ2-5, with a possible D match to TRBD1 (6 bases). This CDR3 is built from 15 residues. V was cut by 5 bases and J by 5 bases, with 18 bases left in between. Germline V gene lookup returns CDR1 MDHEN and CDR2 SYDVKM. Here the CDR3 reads CASSPTGRAAETQYF. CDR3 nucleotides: TGTGCCAGCAGTCCAACAGGGAGAGCTGCGGAGACCCAGTACTTC.

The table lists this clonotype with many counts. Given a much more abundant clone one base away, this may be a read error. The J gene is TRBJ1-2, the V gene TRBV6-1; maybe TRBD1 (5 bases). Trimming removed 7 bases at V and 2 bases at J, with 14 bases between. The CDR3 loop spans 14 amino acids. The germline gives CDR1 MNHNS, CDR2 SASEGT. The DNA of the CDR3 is TGTGCCAGCACCAACGGGGCAGGCAACTATGGCTACACCTTC. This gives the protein CASTNGAGNYGYTF.

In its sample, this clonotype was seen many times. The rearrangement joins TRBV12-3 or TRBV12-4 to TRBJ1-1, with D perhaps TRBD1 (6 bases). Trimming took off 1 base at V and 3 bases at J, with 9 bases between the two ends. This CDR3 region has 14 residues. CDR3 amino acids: CASSLGGGYTEAFF. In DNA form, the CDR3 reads TGTGCCAGCAGTTTAGGTGGGGGCTACACTGAAGCTTTCTTT.

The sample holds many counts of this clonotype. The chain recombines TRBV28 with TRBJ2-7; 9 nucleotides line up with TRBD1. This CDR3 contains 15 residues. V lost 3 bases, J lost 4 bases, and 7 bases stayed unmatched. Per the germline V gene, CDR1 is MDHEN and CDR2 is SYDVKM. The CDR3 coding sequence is TGTGCCAGCAGTTTTCATCAGGACAGGGGTTACGAGCAGTACTTC. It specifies CASSFHQDRGYEQYF. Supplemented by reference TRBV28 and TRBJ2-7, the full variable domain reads DVKVTQSSRYLVKRTGEKVFLECVQDMDHENMFWYRQDPGLGLRLIYFSYDVKMKEKGDIPEGYSVSREKKERFSLILESASTNQTSMYLCASSFHQDRGYEQYFGPGTRLTVT.

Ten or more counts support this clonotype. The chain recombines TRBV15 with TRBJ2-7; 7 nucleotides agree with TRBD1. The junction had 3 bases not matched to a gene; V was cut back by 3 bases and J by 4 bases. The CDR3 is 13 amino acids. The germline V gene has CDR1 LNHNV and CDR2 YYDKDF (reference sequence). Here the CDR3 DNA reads TGTGCCACCAGCAGTACAGGGGATTACGAGCAGTACTTC. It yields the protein CATSSTGDYEQYF.

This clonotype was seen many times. CDR3: CASSLRQRAYEQYF. The CDR3 nucleotides read TGTGCCAGCAGCTTAAGGCAGCGGGCCTACGAGCAGTACTTC. This chain connects TRBV13 to TRBJ2-7, with D perhaps matching TRBD2 (6 bases). V was clipped by 2 bases and J by 2 bases, with 10 bases between them. This CDR3 comprises 14 residues. CDR1 PRHDT and CDR2 FYEKMQ come from the germline V gene (reference sequence).